This entry concerns a single TCR beta chain. The sample belongs to a study of blood T cell repertoires in COVID-19. Study-level information: Italy, Spain and the United States were the sources of the convalescent and acute COVID-19 samples.

Sequencing used immunoSEQ multiplex PCR; TCRdb keeps in-frame clones, though not all of them. There are about 94,000 clones in the sample; 75% to 90% occur only once, and around a fifth lies in the top ten. The TCR was taken from a human donor in a cohort sampled during active COVID-19. The sample taken for sequencing was peripheral blood.

CDR3 DNA: TGTGCCAGCAGTGAGGCAGGGCTGAGAATCTATGGCTACACCTTC. It encodes CASSEAGLRIYGYTF. The chain combines TRBV6-1 with TRBJ1-2; the D gene is possibly TRBD1 (5 bases). V was cut by 3 bases and J by 4 bases, with 15 bases left in between. Per the germline V gene, CDR1 is MNHNS and CDR2 is SASEGT. The CDR3 contains 15 residues.